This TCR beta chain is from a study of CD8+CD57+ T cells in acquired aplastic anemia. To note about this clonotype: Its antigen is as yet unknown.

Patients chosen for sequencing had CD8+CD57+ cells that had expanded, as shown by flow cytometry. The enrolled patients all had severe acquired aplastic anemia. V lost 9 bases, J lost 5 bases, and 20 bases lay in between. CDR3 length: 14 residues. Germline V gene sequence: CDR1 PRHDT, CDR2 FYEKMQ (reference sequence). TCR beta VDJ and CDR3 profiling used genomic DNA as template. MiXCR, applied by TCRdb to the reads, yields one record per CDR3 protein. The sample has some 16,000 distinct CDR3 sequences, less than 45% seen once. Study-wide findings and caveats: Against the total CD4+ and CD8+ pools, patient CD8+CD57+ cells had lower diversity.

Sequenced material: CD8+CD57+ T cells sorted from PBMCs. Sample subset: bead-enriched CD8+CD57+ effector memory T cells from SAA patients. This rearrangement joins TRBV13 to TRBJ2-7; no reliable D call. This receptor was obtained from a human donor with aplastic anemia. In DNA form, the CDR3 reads TGTGCCAGTTCCCCAGGTAACCCGCGCGACGAGCAGTACTTC. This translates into CASSPGNPRDEQYF.